A selection of T cell receptor beta chains follows, all from one sample in a study of shared T cell receptors in the human thymus. TCRdb's table, derived via immunoSEQ multiplex PCR, lists solely in-frame clones and lacks some. This repertoire shows 630,000 or so clones, around 87% found once; its top ten account for 0.0094%. These data were likewise used in another study, on human thymus T cells.

The material sequenced was thymocytes. These receptors all stem from a boy under two years old with a congenital heart defect. CDR3s include the opening cysteine and the closing phenylalanine or tryptophan. The D gene is left open where the match is weak. Only some rows state a clone size, as once, few, many or a class for expanded clones.

clone_size	d_call	v_call	j_call	cdr3_aa	cdr3_nt
.	.	TRBV5-4	TRBJ1-3	CASSLEGTTEGNTIYF	TGTGCCAGCAGCTTGGAAGGCACGACGGAGGGAAACACCATATATTTT
.	TRBD1	TRBV9	TRBJ1-4	CASSVGRGLREKLFF	TGTGCCAGCAGCGTAGGGAGGGGGCTACGGGAAAAACTGTTTTTT
few	TRBD1	TRBV7-9	TRBJ1-2	CASSLGPGQIPNYGYTF	TGTGCCAGCAGCTTAGGACCGGGACAGATCCCTAACTATGGCTACACCTTC
.	TRBD1	TRBV9	TRBJ2-5	CASSPRTGGVGQETQYF	TGTGCCAGCAGCCCCCGGACAGGGGGTGTGGGTCAAGAGACCCAGTACTTC
.	TRBD2	TRBV14	TRBJ2-3	CASSQCLAGEIDTQYF	TGTGCCAGCAGCCAGTGTCTAGCGGGAGAGATAGATACGCAGTATTTT
.	TRBD2	TRBV28	TRBJ2-5	CASSILAAGRETQYF	TGTGCCAGCAGCATTCTAGCGGCAGGGAGAGAGACCCAGTACTTC
once	.	TRBV12-5	TRBJ2-1	CASWATSRNEQFF	TGTGCTAGTTGGGCCACGTCCCGCAATGAGCAGTTCTTC
few	TRBD1	TRBV7-9	TRBJ1-6	CASSRDRGNSPLHF	TGTGCCAGCAGCCGGGACAGGGGTAATTCACCCCTCCACTTT
.	TRBD2	TRBV28	TRBJ2-1	CASTWERGEEQFF	TGTGCCAGTACATGGGAGCGGGGAGAAGAGCAGTTCTTC
.	.	TRBV15	TRBJ1-1	CATSRTFCTHEGNTEAFF	TGTGCCACCAGCAGAACGTTCTGCACGCACGAGGGGAACACTGAAGCTTTCTTT
.	.	TRBV11-3	TRBJ2-7	CASSFARDYEQYF	TGTGCCAGCAGCTTTGCGAGGGACTACGAGCAGTACTTC
.	TRBD1	TRBV11-2	TRBJ2-1	CASSLRGLNEQFF	TGTGCCAGCAGCCTTAGGGGGCTCAATGAGCAGTTCTTC
.	TRBD2	TRBV6-4	TRBJ2-7	CASSEGEGPSYEQYF	TGTGCCAGCAGTGAAGGGGAGGGCCCCTCCTACGAGCAGTACTTC
few	TRBD2	TRBV29-1	TRBJ2-1	CSVVVTSGRSDEQFF	TGCAGCGTTGTGGTGACTAGCGGGAGGTCCGATGAGCAGTTCTTC
.	TRBD1	TRBV27	TRBJ2-1	CASSLDRDNEQFF	TGTGCCAGCAGCCTAGACAGGGACAATGAGCAGTTCTTC
.	.	TRBV7-2	TRBJ2-7	CASSLVRVHEQYF	TGTGCCAGCAGCTTAGTTCGGGTCCACGAGCAGTACTTC
.	TRBD2	TRBV28	TRBJ2-2	CASSRLADTGELFF	TGTGCCAGCAGTCGACTAGCTGACACCGGGGAGCTGTTTTTT
.	TRBD1	TRBV28	TRBJ2-4	CASSLGDRNIQYF	TGTGCCAGCAGTTTAGGGGACAGAAACATTCAGTACTTC
.	TRBD2	TRBV7-2	TRBJ2-7	CASSPRLAGVTYEQYF	TGTGCCAGCAGCCCCCGGCTAGCGGGAGTAACCTACGAGCAGTACTTC
.	.	TRBV5-5	TRBJ2-4	CASSYRNIQYF	TGTGCCAGCAGCTACAGAAACATTCAGTACTTC
.	.	TRBV5-1	TRBJ1-6	CASSLAGGSYNSPLHF	TGCGCCAGCAGCTTGGCGGGGGGTTCCTATAATTCACCCCTCCACTTT
.	TRBD1	TRBV2	TRBJ2-5	CASSEALSTGGRETQYF	TGTGCCAGCAGTGAAGCGCTTTCGACAGGGGGCAGGGAGACCCAGTACTTC
.	TRBD1	TRBV14	TRBJ2-1	CASSPGQGAYNEQFF	TGTGCCAGCAGCCCGGGACAGGGGGCTTACAATGAGCAGTTCTTC
.	TRBD2	TRBV4-3	TRBJ2-7	CASSQVRLAGVTHSYEQYF	TGCGCCAGCAGCCAAGTCCGACTAGCGGGAGTCACCCACTCCTACGAGCAGTACTTC
.	.	TRBV9	TRBJ2-2	CASSITQGTGELFF	TGTGCCAGCAGCATCACCCAGGGAACCGGGGAGCTGTTTTTT
.	.	TRBV7-8	TRBJ2-7	CASSLRERVQHEQYF	TGTGCCAGCAGCTTACGGGAGCGGGTTCAGCACGAGCAGTACTTC
.	.	TRBV7-6	TRBJ2-7	CATSQGTGEQYF	TGTGCCACCTCCCAGGGTACGGGTGAGCAGTACTTC
.	TRBD1	TRBV5-6	TRBJ2-4	CASSDRGRAKNIQYF	TGTGCCAGCAGCGACAGGGGGCGAGCCAAAAACATTCAGTACTTC
.	.	TRBV5-6	TRBJ2-1	CASSPGRFFGRIQYNEQFF	TGTGCCAGCAGCCCGGGTCGCTTCTTCGGTCGGATACAATACAATGAGCAGTTCTTC
.	TRBD2	TRBV9	TRBJ2-7	CASSDGLSGGDSYEQYF	TGTGCCAGCAGCGATGGCCTAAGCGGGGGGGACTCCTACGAGCAGTACTTC
few	TRBD1	TRBV7-9	TRBJ2-7	CASSFKDRGRRFEQYF	TGTGCCAGCAGCTTTAAGGACAGGGGGCGACGTTTCGAGCAGTACTTC
.	.	TRBV29-1	TRBJ2-3	CSVDRGTDTQYF	TGCAGCGTTGACAGGGGCACAGATACGCAGTATTTT
.	TRBD2	TRBV19	TRBJ2-1	CASSLKAGGVNEQFF	TGTGCCAGTAGTCTAAAAGCGGGAGGGGTCAATGAGCAGTTCTTC
.	TRBD1	TRBV7-2	TRBJ1-1	CASSFEGDRDENTEAFF	TGTGCCAGCAGCTTCGAAGGGGACAGGGATGAGAACACTGAAGCTTTCTTT
.	TRBD2	TRBV27	TRBJ2-3	CASSSGLAGAGDTQYF	TGTGCCAGCAGTTCGGGACTAGCGGGAGCAGGAGATACGCAGTATTTT
.	.	TRBV4-3	TRBJ2-6	CASSQDGGAAGGSGANVLTF	TGCGCCAGCAGCCAAGATGGGGGGGCCGCCGGAGGCTCTGGGGCCAACGTCCTGACTTTC
.	.	TRBV10-2	TRBJ2-1	CASSEYLDGYNEQFF	TGCGCCAGCAGTGAGTACCTAGATGGATACAATGAGCAGTTCTTC
.	.	TRBV20-1	TRBJ1-1	CSARGDGKAFF	TGCAGTGCTAGAGGTGACGGGAAAGCTTTCTTT
.	.	TRBV5-3	TRBJ2-7	CARYVPVGNYYEQYF	TGTGCCAGATACGTTCCGGTGGGCAATTACTACGAGCAGTACTTC
few	.	TRBV7-8	TRBJ2-1	CASSLAESSYNEQFF	TGTGCCAGCAGCTTAGCCGAGAGCTCCTACAATGAGCAGTTCTTC
.	.	TRBV7-9	TRBJ1-3	CASSYTGPSGNTIYF	TGTGCCAGCAGCTATACAGGGCCCTCTGGAAACACCATATATTTT
.	.	TRBV11-2	TRBJ2-4	CASSARTSKNIQYF	TGTGCCAGCAGCGCCCGGACATCCAAAAACATTCAGTACTTC
.	.	TRBV4-1	TRBJ1-1	CASSQVRTEAFF	TGCGCCAGCAGCCAAGTGAGGACTGAAGCTTTCTTT
few	TRBD1	TRBV6-6	TRBJ2-7	CASSYLCRDSSYEQYF	TGTGCCAGCAGTTACCTCTGCCGGGACAGTTCCTACGAGCAGTACTTC
.	.	TRBV25-1	TRBJ1-2	CASTPRGAIYGYTF	TGTGCCAGCACCCCCCGGGGGGCCATCTATGGCTACACCTTC
.	.	TRBV25-1	TRBJ2-5	CASSGGEETQYF	TGTGCCAGCAGTGGGGGCGAAGAGACCCAGTACTTC
.	TRBD2	TRBV27	TRBJ2-7	CASGTRTSGYEQYF	TGTGCCAGCGGGACAAGGACTAGCGGATACGAGCAGTACTTC
.	TRBD1	TRBV29-1	TRBJ1-1	CSAGTGNTEAFF	TGCAGCGCCGGGACAGGTAACACTGAAGCTTTCTTT
.	TRBD1	TRBV4-3	TRBJ1-2	CASSRRTGGTLYGYTF	TGCGCCAGCAGCCGCAGGACAGGGGGAACCCTCTATGGCTACACCTTC
.	TRBD2	TRBV4-1	TRBJ2-1	CASSRTSGNNEQFF	TGCGCCAGCAGTCGGACTAGCGGTAACAATGAGCAGTTCTTC
.	TRBD1	TRBV19	TRBJ1-4	CASSPRTGGLFEKLFF	TGTGCCAGTAGTCCAAGGACAGGGGGCCTATTCGAAAAACTGTTTTTT
.	.	TRBV9	TRBJ2-2	CASRYSSGQGVSTGELFF	TGTGCCAGCCGGTACTCCTCCGGGCAGGGTGTTTCTACCGGGGAGCTGTTTTTT
.	.	TRBV7-9	TRBJ1-2	CASSPQGRAGYGYTF	TGTGCCAGCAGTCCCCAGGGGAGGGCAGGGTATGGCTACACCTTC